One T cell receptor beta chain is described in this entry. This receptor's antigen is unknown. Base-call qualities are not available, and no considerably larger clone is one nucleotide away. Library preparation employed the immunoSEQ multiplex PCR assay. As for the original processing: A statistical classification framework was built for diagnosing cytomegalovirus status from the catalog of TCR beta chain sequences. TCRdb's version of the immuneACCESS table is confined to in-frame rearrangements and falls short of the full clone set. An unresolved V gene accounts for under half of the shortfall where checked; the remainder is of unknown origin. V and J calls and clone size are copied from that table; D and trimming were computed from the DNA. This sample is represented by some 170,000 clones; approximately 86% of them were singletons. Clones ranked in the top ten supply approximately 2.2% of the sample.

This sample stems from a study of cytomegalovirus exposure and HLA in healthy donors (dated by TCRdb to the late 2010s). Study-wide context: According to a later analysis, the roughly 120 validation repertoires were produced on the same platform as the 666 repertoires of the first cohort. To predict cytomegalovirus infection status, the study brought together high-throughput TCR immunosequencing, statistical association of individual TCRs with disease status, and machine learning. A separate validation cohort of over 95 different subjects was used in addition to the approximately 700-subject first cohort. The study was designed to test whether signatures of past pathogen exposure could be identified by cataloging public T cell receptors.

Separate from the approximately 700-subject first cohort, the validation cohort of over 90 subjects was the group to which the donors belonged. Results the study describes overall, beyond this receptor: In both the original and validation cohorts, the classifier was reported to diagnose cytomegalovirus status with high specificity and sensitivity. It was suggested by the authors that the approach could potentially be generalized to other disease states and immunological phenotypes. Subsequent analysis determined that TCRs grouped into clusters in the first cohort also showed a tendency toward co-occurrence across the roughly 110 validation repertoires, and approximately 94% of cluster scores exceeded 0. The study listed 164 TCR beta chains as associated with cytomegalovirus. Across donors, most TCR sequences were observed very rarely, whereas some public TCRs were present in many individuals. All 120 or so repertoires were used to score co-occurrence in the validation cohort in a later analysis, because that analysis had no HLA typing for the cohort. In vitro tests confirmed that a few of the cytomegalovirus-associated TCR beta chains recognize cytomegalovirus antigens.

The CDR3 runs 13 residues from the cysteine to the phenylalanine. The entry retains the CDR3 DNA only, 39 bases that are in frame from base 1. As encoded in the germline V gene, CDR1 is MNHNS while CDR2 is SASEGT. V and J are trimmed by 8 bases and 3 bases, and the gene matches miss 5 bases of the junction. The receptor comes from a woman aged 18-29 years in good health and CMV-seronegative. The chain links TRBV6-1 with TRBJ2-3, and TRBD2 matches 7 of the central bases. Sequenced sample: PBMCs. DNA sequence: TGTGCCAGCGGACTAGTAGGGACAGATACGCAGTATTTT. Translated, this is CASGLVGTDTQYF.